Sequencing of this T cell receptor beta chain was carried out in a study of beta chain features in type 1 diabetes. The study, taken as a whole, reports: There was a moderate but significant shortening of TCRB CDR3s in all four CD4+ subsets of Type 1 diabetes patients.

This clone occurred once. Antigen: not known. The CDR3 sequence is 15 residues long. Germline assignment: CDR1 SGDLS and CDR2 YYNGEE. J was trimmed by 5 bases and V by 4 bases; bases with no gene match: 4. As every portion of the isolated RNA was reverse transcribed, the sequencing read expressed TCRB transcripts. Data came from immunoSEQ multiplex PCR; TCRdb stores just in-frame clones and leaves some out. The sample holds about 710,000 clones; over 13% are singletons and the top ten take approximately 0.039%. Sequenced input: naive CD4+ T cells from blood. This clonotype was sampled from a man aged 18 to 35 with type 1 diabetes. The V call is TRBV9, the J call TRBJ1-6; 9 nucleotides align to TRBD1. CDR3 bases: TGTGCCAGCAGCATACAGGGGGCTAATAATTCACCCCTCCACTTT. Protein: CASSIQGANNSPLHF. The whole variable domain, remainder taken from reference TRBV9 and TRBJ1-6, is DSGVTQTPKHLITATGQRVTLRCSPRSGDLSVYWYQQSLDQGLQFLIQYYNGEERAKGNILERFSAQQFPDLHSELNLSSLELGDSALYFCASSIQGANNSPLHFGNGTRLTVT.